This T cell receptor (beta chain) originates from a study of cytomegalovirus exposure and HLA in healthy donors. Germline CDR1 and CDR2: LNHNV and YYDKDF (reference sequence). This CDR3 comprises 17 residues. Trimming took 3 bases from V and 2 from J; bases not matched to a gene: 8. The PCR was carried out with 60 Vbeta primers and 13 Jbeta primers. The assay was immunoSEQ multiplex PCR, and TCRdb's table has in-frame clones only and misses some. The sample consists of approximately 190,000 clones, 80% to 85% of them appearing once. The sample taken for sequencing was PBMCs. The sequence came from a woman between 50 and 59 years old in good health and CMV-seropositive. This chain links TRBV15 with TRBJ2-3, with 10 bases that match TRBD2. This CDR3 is CATSRGGLAGVTDTQYF. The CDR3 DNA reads TGTGCCACCAGCAGGGGGGGGCTAGCGGGGGTCACAGATACGCAGTATTTT.